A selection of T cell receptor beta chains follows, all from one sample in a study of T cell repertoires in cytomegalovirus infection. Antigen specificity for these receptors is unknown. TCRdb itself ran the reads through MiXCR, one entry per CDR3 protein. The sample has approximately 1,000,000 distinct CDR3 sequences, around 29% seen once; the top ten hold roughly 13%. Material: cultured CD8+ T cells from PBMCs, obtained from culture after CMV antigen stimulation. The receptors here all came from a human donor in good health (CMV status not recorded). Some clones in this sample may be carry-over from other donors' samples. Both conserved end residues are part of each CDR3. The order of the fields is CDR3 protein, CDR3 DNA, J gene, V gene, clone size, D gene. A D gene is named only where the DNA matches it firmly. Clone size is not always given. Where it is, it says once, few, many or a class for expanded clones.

cdr3_aa: CSALTTISTQGLLAKNIQYF; cdr3_nt: TGCAGTGCCCTAACAACTATTTCAACCCAGGGCCTGCTAGCCAAAAACATTCAGTACTTC; j_call: TRBJ2-4; v_call: TRBV20-1; clone_size: few; d_call: NA
cdr3_aa: CASSPGASVDTQYF; cdr3_nt: TGTGCCAGCAGCCCCGGGGCTAGCGTTGATACGCAGTATTTT; j_call: TRBJ2-3; v_call: TRBV7-8; clone_size: many; d_call: NA
cdr3_aa: CASSQAGGRAYEQYF; cdr3_nt: TGTGCCAGCAGCCAAGCCGGAGGCCGAGCCTACGAGCAGTACTTC; j_call: TRBJ2-7; v_call: TRBV14; clone_size: NA; d_call: NA
cdr3_aa: CASTPRSGGSYNEQFF; cdr3_nt: TGTGCCAGCACCCCTAGGAGCGGGGGCTCCTACAATGAGCAGTTCTTC; j_call: TRBJ2-1; v_call: TRBV28; clone_size: once; d_call: TRBD2
cdr3_aa: CASSFFRYGGKGADTQYF; cdr3_nt: TGTGCCAGCAGCTTTTTCCGATACGGGGGGAAGGGAGCAGATACGCAGTATTTT; j_call: TRBJ2-3; v_call: TRBV7-8; clone_size: NA; d_call: TRBD2
cdr3_aa: CASSLGGEQPQHF; cdr3_nt: TGTGCCAGCAGCTTAGGGGGGGAACAGCCCCAGCATTTT; j_call: TRBJ1-5; v_call: TRBV7-9; clone_size: many; d_call: NA
cdr3_aa: CASSPWERAQETQYF; cdr3_nt: TGTGCCAGCAGCCCCTGGGAGAGGGCCCAAGAGACCCAGTACTTC; j_call: TRBJ2-5; v_call: TRBV7-4; clone_size: NA; d_call: NA
cdr3_aa: CASSHSWAGIGEKLFF; cdr3_nt: TGTGCCAGCAGCCATTCCTGGGCAGGGATCGGGGAAAAACTGTTTTTT; j_call: TRBJ1-4; v_call: TRBV3-1; clone_size: NA; d_call: NA
cdr3_aa: CASGSGTGEYNEQFF; cdr3_nt: TGTGCTAGTGGGTCCGGGACAGGGGAATACAATGAGCAGTTCTTC; j_call: TRBJ2-1; v_call: TRBV12-5; clone_size: NA; d_call: TRBD1
cdr3_aa: CASSYSRGIGTFF; cdr3_nt: TGTGCCAGCAGTTACTCGCGGGGGATCGGAACTTTCTTT; j_call: TRBJ1-1; v_call: TRBV6-5; clone_size: NA; d_call: NA
cdr3_aa: CAISESEKGALAQHF; cdr3_nt: TGTGCCATCAGTGAGTCGGAAAAGGGGGCTTTGGCCCAGCATTTT; j_call: TRBJ1-5; v_call: TRBV10-3; clone_size: few; d_call: TRBD1
cdr3_aa: CASSTTAVNQPQHF; cdr3_nt: TGCGCCAGCAGCACAACAGCGGTAAATCAGCCCCAGCATTTT; j_call: TRBJ1-5; v_call: TRBV4-1; clone_size: NA; d_call: NA
cdr3_aa: CASSGRGGTGTEAFF; cdr3_nt: TGCGCCAGCAGCGGACGCGGCGGGACGGGCACTGAAGCTTTCTTT; j_call: TRBJ1-1; v_call: TRBV5-1; clone_size: NA; d_call: NA
cdr3_aa: CASRATGDEQFF; cdr3_nt: TGTGCCAGCAGGGCTACCGGGGATGAGCAGTTCTTC; j_call: TRBJ2-1; v_call: TRBV6-6; clone_size: few; d_call: NA
cdr3_aa: CASSEGWYSGGGNEQYF; cdr3_nt: TGTGCCAGCAGCGAAGGGTGGTATAGCGGGGGGGGTAACGAGCAGTACTTC; j_call: TRBJ2-7; v_call: TRBV7-8; clone_size: many; d_call: TRBD2
cdr3_aa: CASSGTGDPQETQYF; cdr3_nt: TGTGCCAGCAGTGGGACAGGGGACCCCCAAGAGACCCAGTACTTC; j_call: TRBJ2-5; v_call: TRBV12-3/TRBV12-4; clone_size: few; d_call: TRBD1
cdr3_aa: CASSQERGALHGTEAFF; cdr3_nt: TGCGCCAGCAGCCAAGAAAGGGGGGCACTCCACGGCACTGAAGCTTTCTTT; j_call: TRBJ1-1; v_call: TRBV4-1; clone_size: few; d_call: NA
cdr3_aa: CASSPHGTGNQPQHF; cdr3_nt: TGTGCCAGCAGCCCCCACGGGACAGGGAATCAGCCCCAGCATTTT; j_call: TRBJ1-5; v_call: TRBV7-8; clone_size: many; d_call: TRBD1
cdr3_aa: CASSFRGGYNEQFF; cdr3_nt: TGTGCCAGCAGCTTCAGGGGAGGCTACAATGAGCAGTTCTTC; j_call: TRBJ2-1; v_call: TRBV7-9; clone_size: many; d_call: NA
cdr3_aa: CASSPRQGQYEQYF; cdr3_nt: TGCGCCAGCAGCCCGCGACAGGGACAATACGAGCAGTACTTC; j_call: TRBJ2-7; v_call: TRBV4-1; clone_size: few; d_call: TRBD1
cdr3_aa: CASCWASGGSSYNEQFF; cdr3_nt: TGTGCCAGCTGCTGGGCTAGCGGGGGCAGCTCCTACAATGAGCAGTTCTTC; j_call: TRBJ2-1; v_call: TRBV7-2; clone_size: few; d_call: TRBD2
cdr3_aa: CASSLDGRTELFF; cdr3_nt: TGTGCCAGCAGCTTAGATGGCAGGACAGAACTGTTTTTT; j_call: TRBJ1-4; v_call: TRBV7-9; clone_size: NA; d_call: NA
cdr3_aa: CASSLGHPIYGYTF; cdr3_nt: TGTGCCAGCAGTTTGGGACACCCGATCTATGGCTACACCTTC; j_call: TRBJ1-2; v_call: TRBV12-3/TRBV12-4; clone_size: many; d_call: NA
cdr3_aa: CASSYSGTPYSNQPQHF; cdr3_nt: TGTGCCAGCAGTTACTCGGGGACACCCTATAGCAATCAGCCCCAGCATTTT; j_call: TRBJ1-5; v_call: TRBV6-6; clone_size: NA; d_call: NA
cdr3_aa: CASRRTGGYTEAFF; cdr3_nt: TGTGCCAGCAGACGGACAGGGGGCTACACTGAAGCTTTCTTT; j_call: TRBJ1-1; v_call: TRBV28; clone_size: NA; d_call: TRBD1
cdr3_aa: CASSPGQGSSNQPQHF; cdr3_nt: TGTGCCAGCAGTCCCGGACAGGGAAGTAGCAATCAGCCCCAGCATTTT; j_call: TRBJ1-5; v_call: TRBV7-6; clone_size: few; d_call: TRBD1
cdr3_aa: CASSEGSGGSGTYEQYF; cdr3_nt: TGTGCCAGCAGTGAAGGGTCCGGGGGGTCAGGGACCTACGAGCAGTACTTC; j_call: TRBJ2-7; v_call: TRBV2; clone_size: NA; d_call: TRBD2
cdr3_aa: CASSRGAGGLQPQHF; cdr3_nt: TGTGCCAGCAGTCGTGGGGCAGGGGGCCTTCAGCCCCAGCATTTT; j_call: TRBJ1-5; v_call: TRBV27; clone_size: few; d_call: TRBD1
cdr3_aa: CASSFVTETSYEQYF; cdr3_nt: TGTGCCAGCAGCTTTGTAACAGAAACCTCCTACGAGCAGTACTTC; j_call: TRBJ2-7; v_call: TRBV7-8; clone_size: NA; d_call: NA